This TCR beta chain was sequenced for a study of PD-L1 blockade in urothelial cancer. Overall study context: The patients' atezolizumab therapy, 1,200 mg intravenously every 3 weeks, started in about 2014. Enrolled patients had been treated previously with 0 to 3 chemotherapy regimens. The median T cell count in blood samples was roughly 140,000.

This table comes from immunoSEQ multiplex PCR, and its TCRdb copy is limited to in-frame clones, with some not included. Of 50,000 or so clones detected, 84% appear once; the ten largest clones hold 5.5% to 7%. The V end lost 5 bases, the J end lost 4 bases, and 11 bases lay between the germline ends. CDR3 length: 13 residues. Germline CDR1 is LNHDA and CDR2 is SQIVND (reference sequence). This clone was seen a handful of times. Each patient gave between 1 and 8 samples, pretreatment and on-treatment. V is TRBV19 and J is TRBJ1-1; D gene unclear. This specimen consisted of PBMCs, obtained around atezolizumab (anti-PD-L1) treatment. The sequence came from a man aged 35 to 55 with urothelial cancer. CDR3 in amino acids: CASSPGVSTEAFF. CDR3 DNA: TGTGCCAGTAGTCCCGGAGTTAGCACTGAAGCTTTCTTT.